A single T cell receptor beta chain is shown here with its context. The sample comes from a study of early T cells in non-severe SARS-CoV-2 infection. Molecules of cDNA were individually given unique molecular identifiers that were attached to them. MiXCR, run by TCRdb on the 5' RACE reads, gives a single entry per CDR3 protein. The sample shows some 87,000 distinct CDR3 sequences, about 13% of them seen only once. The V end lost 7 bases, the J end lost 3 bases, and 18 bases lay between the germline ends. The CDR3 consists of 14 residues. CDR1 is SQVTM and CDR2 is ANQGSEA in the germline V gene. Input material: whole blood. The chain carries TRBV29-1 and TRBJ1-1, with D maybe TRBD1 (6 bases). The receptor was derived from an adult who was a healthcare worker with PCR-confirmed SARS-CoV-2 infection or an uninfected control (not recorded which). The DNA for the CDR3 is TGCAGCGGCGGGGGGGCGATGGAGTACACTGAAGCTTTCTTT. Translating it yields CSGGGAMEYTEAFF. Full variable domain (rest looked up from reference TRBV29-1 and TRBJ1-1): SAVISQKPSRDICQRGTSLTIQCQVDSQVTMMFWYRQQPGQSLTLIATANQGSEATYESGFVIDKFPISRPNLTFSTLTVSNMSPEDSSIYLCSGGGAMEYTEAFFGQGTRLTVV.